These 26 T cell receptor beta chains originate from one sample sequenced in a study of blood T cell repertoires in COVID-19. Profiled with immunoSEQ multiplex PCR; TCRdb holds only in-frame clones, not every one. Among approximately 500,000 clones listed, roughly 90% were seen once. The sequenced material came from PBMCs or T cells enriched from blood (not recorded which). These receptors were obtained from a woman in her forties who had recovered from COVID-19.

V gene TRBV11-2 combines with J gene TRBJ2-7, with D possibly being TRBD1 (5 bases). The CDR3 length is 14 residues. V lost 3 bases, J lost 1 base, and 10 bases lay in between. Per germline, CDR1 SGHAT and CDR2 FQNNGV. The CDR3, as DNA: TGTGCCAGCAGCTTTAGGGGTTATTCCTACGAGCAGTACTTC. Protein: CASSFRGYSYEQYF.

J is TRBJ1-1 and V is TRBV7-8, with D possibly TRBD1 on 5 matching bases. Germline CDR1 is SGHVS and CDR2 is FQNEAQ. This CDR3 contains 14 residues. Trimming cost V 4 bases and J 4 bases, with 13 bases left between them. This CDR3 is CASSWDAGSTEAFF. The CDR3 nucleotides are TGTGCCAGCAGCTGGGACGCCGGGAGCACTGAAGCTTTCTTT.

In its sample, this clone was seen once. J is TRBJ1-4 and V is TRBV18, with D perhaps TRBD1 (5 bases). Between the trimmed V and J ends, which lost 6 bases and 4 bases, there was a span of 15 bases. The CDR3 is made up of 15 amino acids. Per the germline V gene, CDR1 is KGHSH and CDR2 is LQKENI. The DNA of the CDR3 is TGTGCCAGCTCGCCAAGACAGCTTAATAATGAAAAACTGTTTTTT. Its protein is CASSPRQLNNEKLFF.

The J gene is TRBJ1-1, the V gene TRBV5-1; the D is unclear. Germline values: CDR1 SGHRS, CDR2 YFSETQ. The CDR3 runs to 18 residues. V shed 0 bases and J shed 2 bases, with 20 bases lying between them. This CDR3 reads CASSLVPGLTHSNTEAFF. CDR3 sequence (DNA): TGCGCCAGCAGCTTGGTCCCAGGTCTAACACATTCAAACACTGAAGCTTTCTTT.

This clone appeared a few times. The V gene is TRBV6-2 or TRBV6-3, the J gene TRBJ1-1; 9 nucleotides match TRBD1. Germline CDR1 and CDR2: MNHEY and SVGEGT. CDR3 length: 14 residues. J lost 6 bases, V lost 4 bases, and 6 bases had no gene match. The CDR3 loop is CASSSWDRVAEAFF. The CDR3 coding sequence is TGTGCCAGCAGTTCTTGGGACAGGGTAGCTGAAGCTTTCTTT.

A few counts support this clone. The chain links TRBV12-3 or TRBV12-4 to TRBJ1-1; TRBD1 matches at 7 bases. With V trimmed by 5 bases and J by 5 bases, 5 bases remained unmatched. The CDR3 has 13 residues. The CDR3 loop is CASSPGQRTEAFF. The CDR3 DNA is TGTGCCAGCAGTCCGGGACAGCGGACTGAAGCTTTCTTT.

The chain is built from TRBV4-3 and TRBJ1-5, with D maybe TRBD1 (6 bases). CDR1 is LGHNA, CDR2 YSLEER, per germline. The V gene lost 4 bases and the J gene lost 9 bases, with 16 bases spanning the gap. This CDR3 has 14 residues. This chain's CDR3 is CASSPWTDRGPQHF. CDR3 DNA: TGCGCCAGCAGCCCTTGGACAGACCGGGGGCCCCAGCATTTT.

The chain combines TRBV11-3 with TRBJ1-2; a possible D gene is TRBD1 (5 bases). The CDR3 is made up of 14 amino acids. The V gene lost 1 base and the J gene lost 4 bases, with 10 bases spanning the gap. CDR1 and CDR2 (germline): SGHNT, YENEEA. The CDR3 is CASSLGGLGYGYTF. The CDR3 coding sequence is TGTGCCAGCAGCTTAGGGGGACTCGGCTATGGCTACACCTTC.

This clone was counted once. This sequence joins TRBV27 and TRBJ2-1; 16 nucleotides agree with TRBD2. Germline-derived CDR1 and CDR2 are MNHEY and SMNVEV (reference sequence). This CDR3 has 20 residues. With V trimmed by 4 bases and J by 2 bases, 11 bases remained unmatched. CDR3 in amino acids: CASSSSPGLAGGEPYNEQFF. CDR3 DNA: TGTGCCAGCAGTTCGTCCCCGGGACTAGCGGGAGGGGAGCCCTACAATGAGCAGTTCTTC.

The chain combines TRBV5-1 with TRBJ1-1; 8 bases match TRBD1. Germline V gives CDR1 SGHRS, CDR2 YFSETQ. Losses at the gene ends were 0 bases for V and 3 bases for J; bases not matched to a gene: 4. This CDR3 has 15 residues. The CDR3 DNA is TGCGCCAGCAGCTTGGCGGCAGGGGGCTACACTGAAGCTTTCTTT. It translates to CASSLAAGGYTEAFF.

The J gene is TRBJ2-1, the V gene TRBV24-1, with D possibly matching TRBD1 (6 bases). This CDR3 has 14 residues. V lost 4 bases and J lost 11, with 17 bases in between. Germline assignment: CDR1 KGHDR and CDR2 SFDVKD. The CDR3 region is CATSDSWVTGKQFF. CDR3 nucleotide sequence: TGTGCCACCAGTGACTCTTGGGTGACAGGAAAGCAGTTCTTC.

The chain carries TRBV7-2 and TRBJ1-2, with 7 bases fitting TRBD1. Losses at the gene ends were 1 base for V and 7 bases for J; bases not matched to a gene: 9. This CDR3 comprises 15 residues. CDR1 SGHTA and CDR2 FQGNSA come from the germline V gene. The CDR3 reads CASSLDARGRSGYTF. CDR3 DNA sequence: TGTGCCAGCAGCTTAGATGCCAGGGGGAGAAGTGGCTACACCTTC.

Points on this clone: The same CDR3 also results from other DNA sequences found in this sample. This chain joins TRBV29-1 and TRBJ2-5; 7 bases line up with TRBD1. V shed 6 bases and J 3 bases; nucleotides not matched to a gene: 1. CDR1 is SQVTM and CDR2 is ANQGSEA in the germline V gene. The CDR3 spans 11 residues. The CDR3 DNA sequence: TGCAGCGTCGACAGGGAAGAGACCCAGTACTTC. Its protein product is CSVDREETQYF.

CDR3 coding DNA: TGTGCCAGCAGCTTCCGGGACAACTCCTACGAGCAGTACTTC. It encodes CASSFRDNSYEQYF. The genes are TRBV11-3 and TRBJ2-7; tentative D call: TRBD1 (6 bases). Germline V CDR1 and CDR2: SGHNT, YENEEA. The CDR3 has 14 residues. V shed 3 bases and J shed 0 bases, with 9 bases lying between them.

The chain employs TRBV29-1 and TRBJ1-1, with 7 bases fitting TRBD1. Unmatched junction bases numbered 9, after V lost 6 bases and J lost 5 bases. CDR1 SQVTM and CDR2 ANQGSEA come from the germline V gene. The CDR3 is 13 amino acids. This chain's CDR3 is CSVTTGLETEAFF. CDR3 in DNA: TGCAGCGTAACGACAGGGTTAGAAACTGAAGCTTTCTTT.

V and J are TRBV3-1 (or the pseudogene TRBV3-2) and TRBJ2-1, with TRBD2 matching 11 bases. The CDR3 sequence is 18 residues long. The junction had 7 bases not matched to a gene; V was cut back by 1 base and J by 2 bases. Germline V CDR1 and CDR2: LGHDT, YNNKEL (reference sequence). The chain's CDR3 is CASSQVGTSGDPYNEQFF. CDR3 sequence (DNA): TGTGCCAGCAGCCAAGTAGGGACTAGCGGAGACCCCTACAATGAGCAGTTCTTC.

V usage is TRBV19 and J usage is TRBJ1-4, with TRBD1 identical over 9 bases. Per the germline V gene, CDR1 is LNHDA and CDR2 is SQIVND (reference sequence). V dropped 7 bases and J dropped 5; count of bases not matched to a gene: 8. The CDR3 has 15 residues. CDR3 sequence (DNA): TGTGCCAGTACCCCCCGGGGGACAGGGAATGAAAAACTGTTTTTT. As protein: CASTPRGTGNEKLFF. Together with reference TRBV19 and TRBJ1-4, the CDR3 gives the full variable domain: DGGITQSPKYLFRKEGQNVTLSCEQNLNHDAMYWYRQDPGQGLRLIYYSQIVNDFQKGDIAEGYSVSREKKESFPLTVTSAQKNPTAFYLCASTPRGTGNEKLFFGSGTQLSVL.

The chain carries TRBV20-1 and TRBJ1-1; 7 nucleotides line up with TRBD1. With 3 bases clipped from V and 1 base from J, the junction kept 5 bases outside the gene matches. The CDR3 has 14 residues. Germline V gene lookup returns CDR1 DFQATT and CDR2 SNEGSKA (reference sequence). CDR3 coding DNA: TGCAGTGCTAGTTGGGACAGCGGGAACACTGAAGCTTTCTTT. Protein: CSASWDSGNTEAFF.

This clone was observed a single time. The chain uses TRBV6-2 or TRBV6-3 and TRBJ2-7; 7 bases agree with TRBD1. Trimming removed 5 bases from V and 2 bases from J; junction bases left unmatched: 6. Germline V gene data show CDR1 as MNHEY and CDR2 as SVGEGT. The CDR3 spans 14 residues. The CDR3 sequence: CASSHTDRAYEQYF. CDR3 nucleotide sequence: TGTGCCAGCAGTCATACCGACAGGGCCTACGAGCAGTACTTC.

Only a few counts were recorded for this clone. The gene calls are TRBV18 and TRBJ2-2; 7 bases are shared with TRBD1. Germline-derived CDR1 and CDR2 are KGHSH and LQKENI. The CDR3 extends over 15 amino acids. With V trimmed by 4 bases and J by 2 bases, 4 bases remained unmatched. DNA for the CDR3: TGTGCCAGCTCACGACAGGGTCTAAACACCGGGGAGCTGTTTTTT. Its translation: CASSRQGLNTGELFF. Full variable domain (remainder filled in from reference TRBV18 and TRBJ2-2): NAGVMQNPRHLVRRRGQEARLRCSPMKGHSHVYWYRQLPEEGLKFMVYLQKENIIDESGMPKERFSAEFPKEGPSILRIQQVVRGDSAAYFCASSRQGLNTGELFFGEGSRLTVL.

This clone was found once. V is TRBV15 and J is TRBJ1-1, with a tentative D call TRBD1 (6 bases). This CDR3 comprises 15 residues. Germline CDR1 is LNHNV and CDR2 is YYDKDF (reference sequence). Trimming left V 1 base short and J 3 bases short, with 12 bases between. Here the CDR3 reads CATSRVTQGYTEAFF. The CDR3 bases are TGTGCCACCAGCAGAGTAACACAGGGTTACACTGAAGCTTTCTTT.

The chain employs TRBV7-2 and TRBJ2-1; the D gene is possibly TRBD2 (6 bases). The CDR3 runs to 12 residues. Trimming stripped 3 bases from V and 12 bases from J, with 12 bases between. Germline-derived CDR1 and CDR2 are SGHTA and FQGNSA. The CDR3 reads CASSLGLTWQFF. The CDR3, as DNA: TGTGCCAGCAGCTTGGGACTTACTTGGCAGTTCTTC.

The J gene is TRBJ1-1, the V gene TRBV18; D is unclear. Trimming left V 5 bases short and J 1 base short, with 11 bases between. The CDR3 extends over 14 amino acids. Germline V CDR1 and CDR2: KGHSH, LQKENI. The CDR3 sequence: CASSTREGNTEAFF. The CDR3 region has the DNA TGTGCCAGCTCAACGCGAGAGGGGAACACTGAAGCTTTCTTT.

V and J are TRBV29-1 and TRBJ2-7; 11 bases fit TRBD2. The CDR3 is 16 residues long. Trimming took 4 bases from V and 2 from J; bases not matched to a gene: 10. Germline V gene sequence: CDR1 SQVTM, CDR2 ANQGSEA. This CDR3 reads CSVAASGRMSPYEQYF. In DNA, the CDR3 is TGCAGCGTTGCGGCTAGCGGGAGGATGTCCCCCTACGAGCAGTACTTC.

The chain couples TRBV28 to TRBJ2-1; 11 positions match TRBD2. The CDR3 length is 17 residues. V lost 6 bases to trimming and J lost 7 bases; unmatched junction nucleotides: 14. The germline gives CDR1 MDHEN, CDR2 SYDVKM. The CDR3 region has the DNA TGTGCCAGCAGCCGAGACCTACTAGCGGGAGCAACGAATGAGCAGTTCTTC. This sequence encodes CASSRDLLAGATNEQFF.

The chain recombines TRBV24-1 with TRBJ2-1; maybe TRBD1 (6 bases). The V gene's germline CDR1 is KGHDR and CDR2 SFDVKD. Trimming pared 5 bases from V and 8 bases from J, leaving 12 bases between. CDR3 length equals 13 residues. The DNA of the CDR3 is TGTGCCACCAGTGGGACAGTTTACGATGAGCAGTTCTTC. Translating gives CATSGTVYDEQFF.